These T cell receptor beta chains were read from a single sample in a study of blood T cell repertoires in COVID-19. The protocol was immunoSEQ multiplex PCR, while the TCRdb copy is restricted to in-frame clones and leaves out a portion. This sample has 45,000 to 55,000 clones, with over 70% found just once. The specimen was peripheral blood. The receptors stem from a human donor in a cohort sampled during active COVID-19. The CDR3 runs from the conserved cysteine through the conserved F or W. D genes are given only for firm matches. The size of a clone is reported for some rows only, either as once, few or many, or as a class for expanded clones.

j_gene	d_gene	v_gene	abundance	CDR3nt	CDR3aa
TRBJ1-2	.	TRBV2	few	TGTGCCAGCAGTAGAACAGTGGAGGTTTATGGCTACACCTTC	CASSRTVEVYGYTF
TRBJ1-1	TRBD1	TRBV19	.	TGTGCCAGTAGTAGAAGGGGGCCCTATGAAGCTTTCTTT	CASSRRGPYEAFF
TRBJ1-1	.	TRBV6-5	.	TGTGCCAGCAGGCCATCTCTAGAAACAGGGGAAGCTTTCTTT	CASRPSLETGEAFF
TRBJ2-6	TRBD1	TRBV5-1	.	TGCGCCAGCAGCCCAGTTGGCGGACAGGGTGCTGGGGCCAACGTCCTGACTTTC	CASSPVGGQGAGANVLTF
TRBJ1-4	TRBD1	TRBV24-1	.	TGTGCCACCAGTAGGGGGCGCTACGAAAAACTGTTTTTT	CATSRGRYEKLFF
TRBJ1-5	.	TRBV19	medium-sized	TGTGCCAGTAGGGAGAGCAATCAGCCCCAGCATTTT	CASRESNQPQHF
TRBJ2-4	TRBD1	TRBV29-1	once	TGCAGCGTTGAGAAGGGGGCTGGGGCCAAAAACATTCAGTACTTC	CSVEKGAGAKNIQYF
TRBJ2-7	TRBD2	TRBV7-9	.	TGTGCCAGCAGCTTAGCGGGGGGGGTGTACGAGCAGTACTTC	CASSLAGGVYEQYF
TRBJ2-5	TRBD2	TRBV7-8	once	TGTGCCAGCAGCCTACGGGACGGGGGGATGCTGCGCCAAGAGACCCAGTACTTC	CASSLRDGGMLRQETQYF
TRBJ2-3	TRBD2	TRBV7-7	once	TGTGCTAGCAGCTTGGACGGGGGGGCGACAGATACGCAGTATTTT	CASSLDGGATDTQYF
TRBJ2-3	.	TRBV6-5	once	TGTGCCAGCAGTCGGGCAGGGCAGGGCACAGATACGCAGTATTTT	CASSRAGQGTDTQYF
TRBJ2-3	TRBD2	TRBV7-2	once	TGTGCCAGCAGCTCATCGAGCGGGGGGGTCATCTCGCAGTATTTT	CASSSSSGGVISQYF
TRBJ2-7	TRBD1	TRBV5-1	.	TGCGCCAGCAGCACGCTACAGGGGGTAGCGAACGAGCAGTACTTC	CASSTLQGVANEQYF
TRBJ2-5	.	TRBV23-1	.	TGCGCCAGCAGTTCGTCCGAGACCCAGTACTTC	CASSSSETQYF
TRBJ2-7	.	TRBV7-8	.	TGTGCCAGCAGCGCGCGTTCCTACGAGCAGTACTTC	CASSARSYEQYF
TRBJ2-1	.	TRBV3-1/TRBV3-2	.	TGTGCCAGCAGCCACCGGCGGGGGCCTTACAATGAGCAGTTCTTC	CASSHRRGPYNEQFF
TRBJ2-3	TRBD2	TRBV5-1	.	TGCGCCAGCAGCTTGGCCTTGGCTAGCGGGGGGTTGAGAGATACGCAGTATTTT	CASSLALASGGLRDTQYF
TRBJ1-2	.	TRBV5-1	.	TGCGCCAGCAGCTTAGCGGGACTATGGTACACCTTC	CASSLAGLWYTF
TRBJ1-4	.	TRBV4-1	.	TGCGCCAGCCGACCCGGGGGGGCAGTTGCGACTAATGAAAAACTGTTTTTT	CASRPGGAVATNEKLFF
TRBJ2-7	TRBD1	TRBV5-1	.	TGCGCCAGCAGCGAGCAACCTCCCGGACAGGGCGCCTACGAGCAGTACTTC	CASSEQPPGQGAYEQYF
TRBJ1-4	TRBD1	TRBV25-1	.	TGTGCCAGCAGTGATCCCGGGACAGGGGGCGTAAAACTGTTTTTT	CASSDPGTGGVKLFF
TRBJ1-6	.	TRBV30	.	TGTGCCTGGAGTCGCGCCCCGATAACCCTCCACTTT	CAWSRAPITLHF
TRBJ2-6	TRBD1	TRBV15	.	TGTGCCACCAGCAGAGGGATAGGACAGGGGTCCCCTGGGGCCAACGTCCTGACTTTC	CATSRGIGQGSPGANVLTF
TRBJ2-4	TRBD1	TRBV7-2	.	TGTGCCAGCAGCTTAGAGGGGGCGGGTTTAGCCAAAAACATTCAGTACTTC	CASSLEGAGLAKNIQYF
TRBJ1-6	.	TRBV7-2	.	TGTGCCAGCAGCCGCAGACAGAGCTCCTATAATTCACCCCTCCACTTT	CASSRRQSSYNSPLHF
TRBJ2-7	.	TRBV19	.	TGTGCCAGTAGTGAACGACAGCCACCCTGGGAGCAGTACTTC	CASSERQPPWEQYF